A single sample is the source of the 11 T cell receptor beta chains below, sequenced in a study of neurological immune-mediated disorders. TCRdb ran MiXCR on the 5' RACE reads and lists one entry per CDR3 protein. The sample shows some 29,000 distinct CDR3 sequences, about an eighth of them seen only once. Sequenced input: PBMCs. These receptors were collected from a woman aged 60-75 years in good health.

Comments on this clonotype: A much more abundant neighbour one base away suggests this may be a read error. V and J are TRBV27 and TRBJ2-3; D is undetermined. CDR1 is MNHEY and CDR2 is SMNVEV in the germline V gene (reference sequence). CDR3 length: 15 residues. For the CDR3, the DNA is TGTGCCAACAGTTTAATAGGCCCGAGCACAGATACGCAGTATTTT. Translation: CANSLIGPSTDTQYF.

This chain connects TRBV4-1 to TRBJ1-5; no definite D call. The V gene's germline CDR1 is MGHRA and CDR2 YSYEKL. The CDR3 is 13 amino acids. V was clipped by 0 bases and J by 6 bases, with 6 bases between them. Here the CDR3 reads CASSQDPLQPQHF. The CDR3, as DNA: TGCGCCAGCAGCCAAGACCCGCTTCAGCCCCAGCATTTT.

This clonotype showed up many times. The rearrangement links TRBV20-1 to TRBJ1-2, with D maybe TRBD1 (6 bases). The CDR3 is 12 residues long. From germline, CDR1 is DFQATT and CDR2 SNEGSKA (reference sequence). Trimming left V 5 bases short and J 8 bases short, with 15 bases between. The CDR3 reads CSASTGLGGYTF. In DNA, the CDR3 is TGCAGTGCTTCCACAGGGTTGGGCGGCTACACCTTC.

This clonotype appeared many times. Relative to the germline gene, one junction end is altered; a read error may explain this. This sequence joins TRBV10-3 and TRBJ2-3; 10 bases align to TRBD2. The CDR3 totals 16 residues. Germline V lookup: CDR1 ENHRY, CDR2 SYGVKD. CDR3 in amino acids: CAISEFLAGDTDTQYF. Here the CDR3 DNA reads TGTGCCATCAGCGAGTTTCTAGCGGGGGACACAGATACGCAGTATTTT.

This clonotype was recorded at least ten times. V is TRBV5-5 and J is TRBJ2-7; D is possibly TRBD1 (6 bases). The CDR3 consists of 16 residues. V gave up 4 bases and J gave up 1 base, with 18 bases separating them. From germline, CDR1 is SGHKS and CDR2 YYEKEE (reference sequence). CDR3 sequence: CASSPAVGARSYEQYF. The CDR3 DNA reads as TGTGCCAGCAGCCCGGCGGTGGGGGCTCGATCCTACGAGCAGTACTTC.

CDR3: CASTSVGWSTYNSPLHF. CDR3 DNA: TGTGCCAGCACCTCCGTGGGATGGAGCACCTATAATTCACCCCTCCACTTT. The J gene is TRBJ1-6, the V gene TRBV7-9, with D uncertain. Trimming took 7 bases from V and 2 from J, leaving 18 bases between them. The germline CDR1 and CDR2 sequences are SEHNR and FQNEAQ (reference sequence). This CDR3 is built from 17 residues.

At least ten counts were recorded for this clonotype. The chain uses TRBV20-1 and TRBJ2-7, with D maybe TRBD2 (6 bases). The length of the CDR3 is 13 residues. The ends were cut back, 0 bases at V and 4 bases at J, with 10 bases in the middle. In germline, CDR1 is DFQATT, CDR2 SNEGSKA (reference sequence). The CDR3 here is CSARDRRVYEQYF. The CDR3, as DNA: TGCAGTGCTAGAGACCGGAGGGTATACGAGCAGTACTTC.

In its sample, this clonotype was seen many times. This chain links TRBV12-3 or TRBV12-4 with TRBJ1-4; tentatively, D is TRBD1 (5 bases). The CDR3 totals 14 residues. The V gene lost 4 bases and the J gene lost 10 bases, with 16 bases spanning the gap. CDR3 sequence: CASSYLTDKGKLFF. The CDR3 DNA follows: TGTGCCAGCAGTTACTTGACAGATAAAGGAAAACTGTTTTTT.

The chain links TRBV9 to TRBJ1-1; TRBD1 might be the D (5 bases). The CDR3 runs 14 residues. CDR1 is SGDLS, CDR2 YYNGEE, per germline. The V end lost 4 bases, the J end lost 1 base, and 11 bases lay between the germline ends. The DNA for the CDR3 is TGTGCCAGCAGCTCACAGGCTTCGAACACTGAAGCTTTCTTT. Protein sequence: CASSSQASNTEAFF.

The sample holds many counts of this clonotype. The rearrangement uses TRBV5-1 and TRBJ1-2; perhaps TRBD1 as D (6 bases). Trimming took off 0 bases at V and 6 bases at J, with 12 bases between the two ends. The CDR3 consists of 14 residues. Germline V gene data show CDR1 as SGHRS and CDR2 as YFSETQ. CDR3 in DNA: TGCGCCAGCAGCTTGGGGAGGGGGAGCGATGGCTACACCTTC. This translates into CASSLGRGSDGYTF.

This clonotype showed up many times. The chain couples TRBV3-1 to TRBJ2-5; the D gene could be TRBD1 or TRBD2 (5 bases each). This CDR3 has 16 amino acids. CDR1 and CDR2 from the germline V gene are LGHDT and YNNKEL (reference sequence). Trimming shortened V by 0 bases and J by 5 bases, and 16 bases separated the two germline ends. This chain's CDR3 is CASSQDRGQGEETQYF. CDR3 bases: TGTGCCAGCAGCCAAGATCGGGGCCAGGGTGAGGAGACCCAGTACTTC.